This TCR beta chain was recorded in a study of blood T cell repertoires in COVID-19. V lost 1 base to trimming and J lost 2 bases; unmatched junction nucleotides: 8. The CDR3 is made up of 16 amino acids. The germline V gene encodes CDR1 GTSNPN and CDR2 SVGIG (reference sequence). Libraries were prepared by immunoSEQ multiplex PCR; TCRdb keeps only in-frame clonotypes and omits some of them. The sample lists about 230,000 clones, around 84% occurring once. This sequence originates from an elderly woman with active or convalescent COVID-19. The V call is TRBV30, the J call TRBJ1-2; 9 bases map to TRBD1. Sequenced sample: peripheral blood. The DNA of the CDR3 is TGTGCCTGGAGTGCTCTTTCCGGGACAGGGAACTATGGCTACACCTTC. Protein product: CAWSALSGTGNYGYTF.